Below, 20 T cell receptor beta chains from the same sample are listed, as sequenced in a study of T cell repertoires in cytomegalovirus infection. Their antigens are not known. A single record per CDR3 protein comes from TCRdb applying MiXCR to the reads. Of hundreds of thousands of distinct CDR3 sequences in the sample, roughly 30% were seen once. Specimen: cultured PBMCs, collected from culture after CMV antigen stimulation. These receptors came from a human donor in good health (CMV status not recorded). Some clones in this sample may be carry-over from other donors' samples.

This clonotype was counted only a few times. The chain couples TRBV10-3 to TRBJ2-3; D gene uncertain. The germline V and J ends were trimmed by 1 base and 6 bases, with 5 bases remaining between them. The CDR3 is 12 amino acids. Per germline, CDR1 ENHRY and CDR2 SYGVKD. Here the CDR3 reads CAISEFADTQYF. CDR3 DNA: TGTGCCATCAGTGAGTTCGCTGATACGCAGTATTTT.

For the CDR3, the DNA is TGTGCCAGCAGCTTAATAGGTATCAGTCAGCCCCAGCATTTT. As protein: CASSLIGISQPQHF. The chain is built from TRBV7-2 and TRBJ1-5; no clear D gene. V lost 2 bases and J 6 bases, leaving 11 bases between the germline ends. The CDR3 extends over 14 amino acids. Germline assignment: CDR1 SGHTA and CDR2 FQGNSA.

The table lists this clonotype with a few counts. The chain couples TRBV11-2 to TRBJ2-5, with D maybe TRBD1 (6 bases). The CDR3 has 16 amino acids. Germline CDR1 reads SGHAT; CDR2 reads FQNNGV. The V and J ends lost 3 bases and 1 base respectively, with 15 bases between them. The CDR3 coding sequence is TGTGCCAGCAGCTTGGACAGTTCTCAGGGCCAAGAGACCCAGTACTTC. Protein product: CASSLDSSQGQETQYF.

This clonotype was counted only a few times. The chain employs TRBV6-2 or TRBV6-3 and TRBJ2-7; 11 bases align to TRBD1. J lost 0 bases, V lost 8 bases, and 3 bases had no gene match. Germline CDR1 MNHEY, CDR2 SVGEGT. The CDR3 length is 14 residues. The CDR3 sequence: CASQGTGGSYEQYF. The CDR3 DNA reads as TGTGCCAGCCAAGGGACAGGGGGCTCCTACGAGCAGTACTTC.

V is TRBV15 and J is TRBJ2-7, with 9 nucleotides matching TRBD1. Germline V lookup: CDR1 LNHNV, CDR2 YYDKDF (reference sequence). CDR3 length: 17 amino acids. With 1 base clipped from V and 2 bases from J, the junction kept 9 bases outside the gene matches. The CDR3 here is CATSRGSGTGNPYEQYF. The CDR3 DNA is TGTGCCACCAGCAGAGGTTCGGGGACAGGGAATCCCTACGAGCAGTACTTC.

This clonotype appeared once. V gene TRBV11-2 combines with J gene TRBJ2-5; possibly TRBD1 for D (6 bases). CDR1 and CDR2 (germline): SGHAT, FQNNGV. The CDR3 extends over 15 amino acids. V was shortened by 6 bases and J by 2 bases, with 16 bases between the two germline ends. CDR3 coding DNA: TGTGCCAGCAGGTCCCCCTCCGGGACACAAGAGACCCAGTACTTC. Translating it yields CASRSPSGTQETQYF. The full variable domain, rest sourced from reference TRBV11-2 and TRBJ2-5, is EAGVAQSPRYKIIEKRQSVAFWCNPISGHATLYWYQQILGQGPKLLIQFQNNGVVDDSQLPKDRFSAERLKGVDSTLKIQPAKLEDSAVYLCASRSPSGTQETQYFGPGTRLLVL.

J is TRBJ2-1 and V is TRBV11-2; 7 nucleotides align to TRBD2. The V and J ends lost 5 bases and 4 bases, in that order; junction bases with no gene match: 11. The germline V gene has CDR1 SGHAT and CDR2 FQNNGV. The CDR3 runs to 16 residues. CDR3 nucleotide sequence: TGTGCCAGCAGCCGTATCCCGGGACTACAGTACAATGAGCAGTTCTTC. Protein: CASSRIPGLQYNEQFF.

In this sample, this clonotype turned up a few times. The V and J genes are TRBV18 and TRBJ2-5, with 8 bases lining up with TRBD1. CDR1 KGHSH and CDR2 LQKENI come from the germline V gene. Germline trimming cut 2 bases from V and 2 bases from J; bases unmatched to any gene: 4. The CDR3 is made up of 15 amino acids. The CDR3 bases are TGTGCCAGCTCACCATCCGACAGGGGTCAAGAGACCCAGTACTTC. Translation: CASSPSDRGQETQYF.

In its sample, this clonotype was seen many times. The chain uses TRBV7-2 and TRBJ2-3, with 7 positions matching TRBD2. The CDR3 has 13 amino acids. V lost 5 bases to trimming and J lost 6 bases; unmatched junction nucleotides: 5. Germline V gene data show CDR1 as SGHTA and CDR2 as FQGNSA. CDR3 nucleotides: TGTGCCAGCAGCGCCGTCGGGGGGGATACGCAGTATTTT. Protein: CASSAVGGDTQYF.

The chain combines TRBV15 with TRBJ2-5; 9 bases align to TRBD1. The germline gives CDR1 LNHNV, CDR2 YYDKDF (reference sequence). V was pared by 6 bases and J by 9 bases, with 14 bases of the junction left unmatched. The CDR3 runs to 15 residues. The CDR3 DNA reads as TGTGCCACCAGGAGGGGGGACAGGGACCTGGAGGCCCAGTACTTC. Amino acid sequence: CATRRGDRDLEAQYF. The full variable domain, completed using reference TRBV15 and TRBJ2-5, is DAMVIQNPRYQVTQFGKPVTLSCSQTLNHNVMYWYQQKSSQAPKLLFHYYDKDFNNEADTPDNFQSRRPNTSFCFLDIRSPGLGDTAMYLCATRRGDRDLEAQYFGPGTRLLVL.

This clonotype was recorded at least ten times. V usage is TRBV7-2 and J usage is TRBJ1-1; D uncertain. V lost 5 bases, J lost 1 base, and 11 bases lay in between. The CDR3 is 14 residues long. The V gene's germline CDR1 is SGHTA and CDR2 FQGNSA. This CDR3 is CASSLIKGNTEAFF. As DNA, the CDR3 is TGTGCCAGCAGCCTTATTAAGGGGAACACTGAAGCTTTCTTT.

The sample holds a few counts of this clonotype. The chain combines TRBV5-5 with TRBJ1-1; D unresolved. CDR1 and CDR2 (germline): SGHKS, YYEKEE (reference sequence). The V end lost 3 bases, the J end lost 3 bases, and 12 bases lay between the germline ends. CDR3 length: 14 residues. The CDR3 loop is CASSYGVGYTEAFF. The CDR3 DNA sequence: TGTGCCAGCAGCTACGGGGTCGGGTACACTGAAGCTTTCTTT.

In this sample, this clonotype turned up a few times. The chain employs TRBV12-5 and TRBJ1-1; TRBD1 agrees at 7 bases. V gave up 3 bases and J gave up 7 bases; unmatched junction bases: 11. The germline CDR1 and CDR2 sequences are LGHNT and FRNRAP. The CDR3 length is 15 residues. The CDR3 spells CASGFRSTGDIEAFF. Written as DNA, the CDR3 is TGTGCTAGTGGTTTCCGGTCTACAGGGGACATTGAAGCTTTCTTT.

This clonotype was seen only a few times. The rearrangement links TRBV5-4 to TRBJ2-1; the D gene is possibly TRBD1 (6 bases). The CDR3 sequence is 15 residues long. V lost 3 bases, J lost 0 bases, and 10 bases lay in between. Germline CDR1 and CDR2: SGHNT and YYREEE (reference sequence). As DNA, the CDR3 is TGTGCCAGCAGCTATGGACAGAGCTCCTACAATGAGCAGTTCTTC. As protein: CASSYGQSSYNEQFF. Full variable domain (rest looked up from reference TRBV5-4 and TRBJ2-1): ETGVTQSPTHLIKTRGQQVTLRCSSQSGHNTVSWYQQALGQGPQFIFQYYREEENGRGNFPPRFSGLQFPNYSSELNVNALELDDSALYLCASSYGQSSYNEQFFGPGTRLTVL.

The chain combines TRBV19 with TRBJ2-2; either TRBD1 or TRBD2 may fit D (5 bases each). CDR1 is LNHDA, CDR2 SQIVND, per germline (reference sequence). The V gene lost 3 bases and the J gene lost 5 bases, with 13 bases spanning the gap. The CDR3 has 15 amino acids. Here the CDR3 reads CASSMERGWTGELFF. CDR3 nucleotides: TGTGCCAGTAGTATGGAGAGGGGATGGACCGGGGAGCTGTTTTTT.

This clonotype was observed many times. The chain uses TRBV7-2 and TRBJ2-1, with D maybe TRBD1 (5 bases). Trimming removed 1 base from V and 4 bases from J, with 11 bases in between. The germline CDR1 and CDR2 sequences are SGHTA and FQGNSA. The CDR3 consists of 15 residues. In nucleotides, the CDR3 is TGTGCCAGCAGCTTAGAGGCCAGGGTTTACAATGAGCAGTTCTTC. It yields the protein CASSLEARVYNEQFF.

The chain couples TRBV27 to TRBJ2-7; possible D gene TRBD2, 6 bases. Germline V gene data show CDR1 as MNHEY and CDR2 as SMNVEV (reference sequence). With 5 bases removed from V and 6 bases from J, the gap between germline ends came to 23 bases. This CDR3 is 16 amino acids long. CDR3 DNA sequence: TGTGCCAGCAGTCCACCGGGACTTCCAACCCCCTCCGAGCAGTACTTC. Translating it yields CASSPPGLPTPSEQYF.

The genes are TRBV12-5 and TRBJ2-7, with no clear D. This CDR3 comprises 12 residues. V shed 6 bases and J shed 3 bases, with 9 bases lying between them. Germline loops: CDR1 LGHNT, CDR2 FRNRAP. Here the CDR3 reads CASGPTSYEQYF. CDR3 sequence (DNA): TGTGCTAGTGGCCCTACAAGCTACGAGCAGTACTTC.

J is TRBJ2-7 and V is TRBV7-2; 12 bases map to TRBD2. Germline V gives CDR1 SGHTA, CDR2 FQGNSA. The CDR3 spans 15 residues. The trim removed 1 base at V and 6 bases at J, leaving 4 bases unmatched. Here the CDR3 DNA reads TGTGCCAGCAGCTTAGGACTAGCGGGAGAACGCGAGCAGTACTTC. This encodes CASSLGLAGEREQYF.

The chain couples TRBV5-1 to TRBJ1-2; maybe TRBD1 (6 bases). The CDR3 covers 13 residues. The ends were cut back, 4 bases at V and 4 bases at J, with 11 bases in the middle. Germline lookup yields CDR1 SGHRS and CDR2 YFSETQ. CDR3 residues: CASSEGGLYGYTF. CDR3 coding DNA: TGCGCCAGCAGCGAGGGGGGCCTCTATGGCTACACCTTC.